This T cell receptor (beta chain) was captured in a study of T-cell memory formation after mild COVID-19. About this clonotype: Its antigen is undetermined.

The study, taken as a whole, reports: In pre-infection memory, a portion of responding clones appeared, which suggested that cross-reactive memory joined. Contracting clones, day 15 to 85, had balanced CD4/CD8, and later expanders favored CD4+. Contracting CD4+ clones were located mainly in CM and EM, and CD8+ clones in EMRA.

Barcoded TCR alpha and TCR beta cDNA libraries with UMIs came from 5'RACE using constant-segment primers. MiXCR, applied by TCRdb to the 5' RACE reads, yields one record per CDR3 protein. The sample yields about 320,000 distinct CDR3 sequences, roughly an eighth seen once. Sequencing was performed on PBMCs or a T cell subset sorted from them (not recorded which). This TCR derives from a young man who had mild COVID-19 (a few samples of this study predate the infection). Cell type and time point are not known.

CDR3 sequence: CSAPSGRKPTDTQYF. The CDR3 DNA is TGCAGTGCTCCTAGCGGGCGGAAGCCCACAGATACGCAGTATTTT. This chain uses TRBV20-1 with TRBJ2-3; 8 nucleotides align to TRBD2. CDR1 is DFQATT, CDR2 SNEGSKA, per germline (reference sequence). This CDR3 is built from 15 residues. The junction had 9 bases not matched to a gene; V was cut back by 5 bases and J by 2 bases.